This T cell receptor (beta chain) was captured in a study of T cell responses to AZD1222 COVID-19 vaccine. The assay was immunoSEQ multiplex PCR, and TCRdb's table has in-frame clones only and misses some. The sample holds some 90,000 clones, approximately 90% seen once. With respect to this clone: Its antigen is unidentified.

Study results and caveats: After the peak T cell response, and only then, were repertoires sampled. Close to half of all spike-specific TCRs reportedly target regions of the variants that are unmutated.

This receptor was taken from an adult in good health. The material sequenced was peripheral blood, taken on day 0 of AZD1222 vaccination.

The CDR3 DNA sequence: TGTGCCATCTCCCGGACTAGCGGGGAAAGCTCCTACGAGCAGTACTTC. The encoded protein is CAISRTSGESSYEQYF. This chain links TRBV10-3 with TRBJ2-7; TRBD2 aligns across 12 bases. The germline gives CDR1 ENHRY, CDR2 SYGVKD. V trimming: 8 bases; J trimming: 0 bases; junction bases outside the gene matches: 8. The CDR3 is made up of 16 amino acids.